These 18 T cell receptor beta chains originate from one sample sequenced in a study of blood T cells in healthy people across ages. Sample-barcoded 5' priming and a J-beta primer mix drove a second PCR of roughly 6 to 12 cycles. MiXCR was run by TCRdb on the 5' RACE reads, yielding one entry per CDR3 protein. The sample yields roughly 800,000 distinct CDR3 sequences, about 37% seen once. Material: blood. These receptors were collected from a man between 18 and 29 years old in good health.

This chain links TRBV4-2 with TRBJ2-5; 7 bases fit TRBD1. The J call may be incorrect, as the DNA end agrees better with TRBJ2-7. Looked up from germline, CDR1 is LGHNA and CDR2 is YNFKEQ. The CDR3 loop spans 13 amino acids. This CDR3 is CASSQATGAEQYF. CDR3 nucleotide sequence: TGTGCCAGCAGCCAAGCTACAGGGGCCGAGCAGTACTTC.

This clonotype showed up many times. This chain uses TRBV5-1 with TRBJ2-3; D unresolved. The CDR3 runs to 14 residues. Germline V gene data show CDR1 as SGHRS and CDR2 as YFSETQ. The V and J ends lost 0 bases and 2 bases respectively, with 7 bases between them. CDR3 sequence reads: CASSLEPTTDTQYF. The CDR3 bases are TGCGCCAGCAGCTTGGAACCCACCACAGATACGCAGTATTTT.

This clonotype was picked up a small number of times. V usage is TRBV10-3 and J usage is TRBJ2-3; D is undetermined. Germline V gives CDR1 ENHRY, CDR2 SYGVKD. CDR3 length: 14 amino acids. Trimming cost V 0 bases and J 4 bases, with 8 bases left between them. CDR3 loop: CAISESFQPDTQYF. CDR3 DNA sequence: TGTGCCATCAGTGAGTCGTTCCAGCCAGATACGCAGTATTTT.

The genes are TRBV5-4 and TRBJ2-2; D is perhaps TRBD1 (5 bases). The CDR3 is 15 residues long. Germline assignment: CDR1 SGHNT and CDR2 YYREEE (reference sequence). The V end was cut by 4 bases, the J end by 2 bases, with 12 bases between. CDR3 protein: CASSHTDRNTGELFF. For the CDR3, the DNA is TGTGCCAGCAGCCATACAGACAGAAACACCGGGGAGCTGTTTTTT.

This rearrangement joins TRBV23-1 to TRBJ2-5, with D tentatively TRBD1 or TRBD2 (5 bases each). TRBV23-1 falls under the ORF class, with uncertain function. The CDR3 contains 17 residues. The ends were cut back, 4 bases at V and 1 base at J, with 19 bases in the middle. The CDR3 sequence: CASSLNSGPRGQETQYF. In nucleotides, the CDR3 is TGCGCCAGCAGTCTCAACTCGGGGCCCCGGGGCCAAGAGACCCAGTACTTC.

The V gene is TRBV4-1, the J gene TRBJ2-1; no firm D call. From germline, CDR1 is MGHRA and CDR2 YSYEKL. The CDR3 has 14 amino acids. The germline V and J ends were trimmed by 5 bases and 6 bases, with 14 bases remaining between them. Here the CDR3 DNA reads TGCGCCAGCAGCTTGTCACCCCTGAGCAATGAGCAGTTCTTC. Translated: CASSLSPLSNEQFF.

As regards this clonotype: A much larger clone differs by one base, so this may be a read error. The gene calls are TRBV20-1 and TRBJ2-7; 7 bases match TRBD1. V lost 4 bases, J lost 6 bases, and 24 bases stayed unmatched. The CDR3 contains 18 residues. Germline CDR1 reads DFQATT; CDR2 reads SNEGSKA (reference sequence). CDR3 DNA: TGCAGTGCTATCCTCGCCCGGGTCAGGGGGTTTTTGGGGCGCGAGCAGTACTTC. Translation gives CSAILARVRGFLGREQYF.

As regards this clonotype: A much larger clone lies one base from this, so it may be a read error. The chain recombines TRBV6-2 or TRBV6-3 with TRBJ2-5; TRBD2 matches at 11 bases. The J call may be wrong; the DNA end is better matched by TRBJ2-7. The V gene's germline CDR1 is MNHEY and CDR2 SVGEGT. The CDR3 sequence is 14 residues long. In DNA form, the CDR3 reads TGTGCCAGCAGCAGCGCGACTAGCGGGGACGAGCAGTACTTC. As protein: CASSSATSGDEQYF.

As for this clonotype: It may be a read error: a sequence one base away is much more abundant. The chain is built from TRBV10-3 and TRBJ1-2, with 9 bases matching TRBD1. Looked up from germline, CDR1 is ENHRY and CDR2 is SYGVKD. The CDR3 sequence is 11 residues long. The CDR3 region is CTIGTGYGYTF. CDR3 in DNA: TGTACCATCGGGACAGGGTATGGCTACACCTTC.

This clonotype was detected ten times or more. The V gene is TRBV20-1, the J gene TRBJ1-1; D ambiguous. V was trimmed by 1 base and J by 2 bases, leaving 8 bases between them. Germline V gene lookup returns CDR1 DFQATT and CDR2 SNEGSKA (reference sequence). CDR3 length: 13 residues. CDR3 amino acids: CSARAGVNTEAFF. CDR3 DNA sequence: TGCAGTGCTAGAGCCGGAGTAAACACTGAAGCTTTCTTT.

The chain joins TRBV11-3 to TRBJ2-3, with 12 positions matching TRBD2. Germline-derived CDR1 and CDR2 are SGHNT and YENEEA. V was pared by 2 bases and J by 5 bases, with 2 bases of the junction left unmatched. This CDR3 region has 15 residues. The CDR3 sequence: CASSLRLAGEDTQYF. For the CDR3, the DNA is TGTGCCAGCAGCTTAAGACTAGCGGGGGAAGATACGCAGTATTTT.

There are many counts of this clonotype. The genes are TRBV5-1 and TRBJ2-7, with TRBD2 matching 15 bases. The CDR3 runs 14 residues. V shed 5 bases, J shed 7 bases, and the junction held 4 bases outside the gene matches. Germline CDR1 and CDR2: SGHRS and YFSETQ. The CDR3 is CASRGLAGGNEQYF. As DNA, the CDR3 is TGCGCCAGCAGGGGACTAGCGGGGGGCAATGAGCAGTACTTC.

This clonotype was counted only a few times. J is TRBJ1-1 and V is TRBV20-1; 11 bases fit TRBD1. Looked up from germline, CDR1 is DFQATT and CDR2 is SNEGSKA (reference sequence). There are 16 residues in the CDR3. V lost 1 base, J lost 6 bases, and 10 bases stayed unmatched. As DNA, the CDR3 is TGCAGTGCTAGAGCCGTGGGACAGGGGGATCTCTCTGAAGCTTTCTTT. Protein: CSARAVGQGDLSEAFF.

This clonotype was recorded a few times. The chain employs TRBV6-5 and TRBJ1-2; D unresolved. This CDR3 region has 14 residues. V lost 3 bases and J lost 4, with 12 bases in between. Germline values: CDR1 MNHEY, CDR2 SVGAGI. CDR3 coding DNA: TGTGCCAGCAGTTATGCGGGTTCAACCTATGGCTACACCTTC. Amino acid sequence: CASSYAGSTYGYTF.

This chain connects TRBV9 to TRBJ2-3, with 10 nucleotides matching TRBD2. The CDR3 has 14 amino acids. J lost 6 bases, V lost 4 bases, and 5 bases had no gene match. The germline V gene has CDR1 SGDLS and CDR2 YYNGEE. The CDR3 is CASSPLAGEDTQYF. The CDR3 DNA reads TGTGCCAGCAGCCCCCTAGCGGGGGAGGATACGCAGTATTTT.

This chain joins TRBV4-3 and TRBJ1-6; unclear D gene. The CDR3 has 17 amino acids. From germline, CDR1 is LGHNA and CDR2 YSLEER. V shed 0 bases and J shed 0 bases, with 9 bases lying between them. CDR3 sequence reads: CASSQDRGSSYNSPLHF. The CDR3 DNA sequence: TGCGCCAGCAGCCAAGATAGAGGGAGCTCCTATAATTCACCCCTCCACTTT.

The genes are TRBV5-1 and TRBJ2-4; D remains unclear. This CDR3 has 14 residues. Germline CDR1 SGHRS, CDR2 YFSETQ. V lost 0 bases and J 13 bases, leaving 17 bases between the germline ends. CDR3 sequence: CASSLAQTNSEQYF. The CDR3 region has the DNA TGCGCCAGCAGCTTGGCGCAGACAAACAGTGAGCAGTACTTC.

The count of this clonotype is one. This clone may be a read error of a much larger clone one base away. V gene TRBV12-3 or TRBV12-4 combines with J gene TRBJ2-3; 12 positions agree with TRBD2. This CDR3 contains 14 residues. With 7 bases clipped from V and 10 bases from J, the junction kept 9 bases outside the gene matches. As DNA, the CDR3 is TGTGCCAGCACCCCCGGACTAGCGGGAAATGCGCAGTATTTT. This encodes CASTPGLAGNAQYF.